These 10 T cell receptor delta chains were sequenced from one sample in a study of Vδ1+ human thymocytes. Their recognized antigens are unknown. RNA was extracted from the cells and then reverse transcribed. Multiplex PCR used pooled V-gene forward primers and a constant-region reverse primer to amplify CDR3s. TCRdb called clones from the multiplex PCR reads again using CATT. The repertoire includes 80,000 or so delta-chain clones, roughly a third of them detected once, and roughly 0.26% sits in the top ten. Study findings and constraints: Thymic TRG and TRD repertoires appeared highly polyclonal.

The specimen was Vdelta1+ gamma-delta thymocytes from the thymus. Subset noted: FACS-sorted CD3+ TCRalphabeta- TCRVdelta1+ TCRVdelta2- thymocytes. These TCRs come from a boy younger than two who had congenital heart surgery.

The rearrangement links TRDV1 to TRDJ1; D call uncertain. The ends were cut back, 4 bases at V and 2 bases at J, with 17 bases in the middle. Germline values: CDR1 TSWWSYY, CDR2 QGS. This CDR3 has 16 residues. CDR3 in DNA: TGTGCTCTTGGGGGCGCCCAGAAGTGTGTTACCGATAAACTCATCTTT. The encoded protein is CALGGAQKCVTDKLIF.

V is TRDV1 and J is TRDJ1, with 8 bases matching TRDD3. V was pared by 5 bases and J by 0 bases, with 23 bases of the junction left unmatched. CDR1 TSWWSYY and CDR2 QGS come from the germline V gene. The CDR3 is 21 amino acids. DNA for the CDR3: TGTGCTCTTGGGAAAGGGGGTCCTGGGGGAAGAGACCCTCCGTACACCGATAAACTCATCTTT. Amino acid sequence: CALGKGGPGGRDPPYTDKLIF.

The chain couples TRDV1 to TRDJ1; TRDD3 matches at 8 bases. The J segment lost 1 base and the V segment lost 0 bases, leaving 13 bases of the junction unmatched. The CDR3 sequence is 19 residues long. Per the germline V gene, CDR1 is TSWWSYY and CDR2 is QGS. In nucleotides, the CDR3 is TGTGCTCTTGGGGAACTCGCCCCCCCCGTACTGGGGGTCACCGATAAACTCATCTTT. This translates into CALGELAPPVLGVTDKLIF.

This clone was counted many times. This chain connects TRDV2 to TRDJ1; D could derive from TRDD2 or TRDD3 (6 bases each). V lost 5 bases to trimming and J lost 3 bases, with 30 bases between them. The CDR3 sequence is 19 residues long. Germline CDR1 GEAIGNYY, CDR2 EKD. The CDR3 loop is CACVCDWVLRPYFPDKLIF. CDR3 DNA sequence: TGTGCCTGTGTCTGCGACTGGGTCCTACGTCCCTACTTCCCCGATAAACTCATCTTT.

This clone was seen a few times. This chain links TRDV2 with TRDJ1; perhaps TRDD3 as D (5 bases). Germline CDR1 is GEAIGNYY and CDR2 is EKD. Trimming cost V 0 bases and J 0 bases, with 31 bases left between them. There are 22 residues in the CDR3. CDR3 in DNA: TGTGCCTGTGACACCGACATGGTAGTTGGGTACGGGGGGCGAAGGTACACCGATAAACTCATCTTT. Protein sequence: CACDTDMVVGYGGRRYTDKLIF.

This chain joins TRDV2 and TRDJ4; D unresolved. The CDR3 length is 18 residues. Per the germline V gene, CDR1 is GEAIGNYY and CDR2 is EKD. The germline V and J ends were trimmed by 0 bases and 2 bases, with 24 bases remaining between them. The CDR3 loop reads CACDTGPKVHRPPRPLIF. CDR3 in DNA: TGTGCCTGTGACACCGGCCCCAAGGTACACCGCCCCCCGAGACCCCTGATCTTT.

In the case of this clone: A read error may account for a junction end that differs from germline. The rearrangement joins TRDV1 to TRDJ1; 7 positions match TRDD3. CDR1 and CDR2 from the germline V gene are TSWWSYY and QGS. The CDR3 runs 20 residues. CDR3 sequence: CALGERPKCINSTGADKLIF. DNA of the CDR3: TGTGCTCTTGGGGAACGCCCAAAGTGCATAAACAGTACTGGGGCCGATAAGCTCATCTTT.

This sequence joins TRDV1 and TRDJ1, with a tentative D call TRDD3 (10 bases). Germline V gives CDR1 TSWWSYY, CDR2 QGS. The CDR3 length is 22 residues. V lost 1 base and J lost 2, with 32 bases in between. The CDR3 sequence: CALGEPGPSYVMGDTVTDKLIF. The CDR3 region has the DNA TGTGCTCTTGGGGAACCGGGGCCTTCCTACGTAATGGGGGATACTGTAACCGATAAACTCATCTTT.

This rearrangement joins TRDV1 to TRDJ1; 9 bases are shared with TRDD2. Trimming at V came to 4 bases and at J to 0 bases, leaving 24 bases not matched to a gene. This CDR3 has 22 residues. Germline V gene lookup returns CDR1 TSWWSYY and CDR2 QGS. CDR3 nucleotide sequence: TGTGCTCTTGGGGGTATCCTTCCTACACGGGATGCTATACCGGCGTACACCGATAAACTCATCTTT. It specifies CALGGILPTRDAIPAYTDKLIF.

The rearrangement links TRDV1 to TRDJ1, with TRDD3 matching 8 bases. CDR3 length: 19 amino acids. Germline values: CDR1 TSWWSYY, CDR2 QGS. J was trimmed by 0 bases and V by 4 bases; bases with no gene match: 16. In nucleotides, the CDR3 is TGTGCTCTTGGGGGACGCCCCCAGGCCTGGGGGACGTACACCGATAAACTCATCTTT. This codes for CALGGRPQAWGTYTDKLIF.